This T cell receptor beta chain was sequenced in a study of radiotherapy plus CTLA-4 blockade in lung cancer (dated by TCRdb to the late 2010s). About the full investigation: Among the enrolled patients, under 20% had an objective response, and 25% to 35% reached disease control. The study at large found these results: Increased serum interferon-beta after radiation, together with early dynamic changes in blood T cell clones, were reported to be the strongest predictors of response. After treatment with radiotherapy and ipilimumab, TCR clones that originated in tumors expanded in peripheral blood.

V and J are truncated by 1 base and 13 bases respectively, leaving an intervening sequence of 13 bases. The CDR3 contains 12 residues, cysteine and phenylalanine counted. Only the CDR3 region is kept as DNA, spanning 36 bases read in frame from base 1. CDR1 SEHNR and CDR2 FQNEAQ are derived from the germline V gene (reference sequence). The study tested focal radiation therapy combined with CTLA-4 blockade (ipilimumab) in patients with chemo-refractory metastatic non-small-cell lung cancer. The method was the immunoSEQ multiplex PCR assay. Entries here come from immuneACCESS through TCRdb and include only in-frame sequences with V and J called. Some clones fail to appear in such tables; in the studies checked, an unresolved V gene covers under half of the shortfall, and the cause of the remainder is unknown. Across this sample there are tens of thousands of clones, with about 75% seen only once. Clones ranked in the top ten supply approximately 25% of the sample.

In regard to this clone: No cognate antigen has been identified for it. Per-nucleotide qualities are absent, and no much larger clonotype sits a single base away.

This TCR came from a human donor with non-small cell lung cancer that progressed on radiotherapy plus ipilimumab. The V and J segments used are TRBV7-9 and TRBJ2-5; the D gene lacks a confident call. The sequencing here drew on peripheral blood, taken from a patient treated with radiotherapy plus ipilimumab. The sequenced DNA: TGTGCCAGCAGCTTAGGAACGTTTACGTCGTACTTC. Its protein reads: CASSLGTFTSYF.